This T cell receptor beta chain derives from a study of T-cell reconstitution after alpha-beta-depleted transplantation in children. Study results and limitations: Several hundred expanded graft clones reportedly were the source of alpha-beta T cells about two months after transplant. By one year post-transplant, T-cell counts and diversity largely arose from T cells that were newly produced.

It was with unique molecular identifiers that the TCRbeta library was prepared. A single record per CDR3 protein comes from TCRdb applying MiXCR to the PCR reads. Found here are roughly 790,000 distinct CDR3 sequences, roughly 16% of them singletons; the top ten hold approximately 5%. Comments on this clonotype: Its target is unknown.

Germline V lookup: CDR1 MDHEN, CDR2 SYDVKM. V was shortened by 6 bases and J by 7 bases, with 18 bases between the two germline ends. The CDR3 runs to 14 residues. The chain couples TRBV28 to TRBJ1-2; D possibly corresponds to TRBD1 (6 bases). This clonotype was sampled from a male patient aged 10-17 years who had a stem cell transplant for acute lymphoblastic leukemia, so the T cells may come from the graft donor. The sample here was PBMCs, mostly from graft donor cells, taken 360 days after TCRalphabeta/CD19-depleted stem cell transplant. In DNA, the CDR3 is TGTGCCAGCAGGGCGGGGGGCCAGCCCTCTGGCTACACCTTC. This codes for CASRAGGQPSGYTF.